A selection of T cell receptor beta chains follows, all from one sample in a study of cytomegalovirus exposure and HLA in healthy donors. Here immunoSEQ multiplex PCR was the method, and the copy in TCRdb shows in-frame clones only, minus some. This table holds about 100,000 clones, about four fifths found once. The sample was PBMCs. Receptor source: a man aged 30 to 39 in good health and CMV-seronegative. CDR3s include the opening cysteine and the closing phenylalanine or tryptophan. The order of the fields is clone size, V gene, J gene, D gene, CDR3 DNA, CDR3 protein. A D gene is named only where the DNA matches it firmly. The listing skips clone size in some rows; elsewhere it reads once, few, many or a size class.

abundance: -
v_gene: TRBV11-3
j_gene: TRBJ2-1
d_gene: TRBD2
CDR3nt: TGTGCCAGCAGCTTAGTGGGCCGGGGGGGCTATGATGAGCAGTTCTTC
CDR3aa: CASSLVGRGGYDEQFF

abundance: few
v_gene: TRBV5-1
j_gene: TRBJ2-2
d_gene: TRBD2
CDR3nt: TGCGCCAGCAGCTCACGGACTAGCGGGGGGGCACTAAACACCGGGGAGCTGTTTTTT
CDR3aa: CASSSRTSGGALNTGELFF

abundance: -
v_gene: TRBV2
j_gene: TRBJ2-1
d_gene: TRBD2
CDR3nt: TGTGCCAGCAGTGAACGGGCCGGGAGGGCCGTATCCAATGAGCAGTTCTTC
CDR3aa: CASSERAGRAVSNEQFF

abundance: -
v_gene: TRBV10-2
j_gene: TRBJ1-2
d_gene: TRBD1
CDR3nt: TGCGCCAGCAGTCCGACCTGGGACAGGGACTATGGCTACACCTTC
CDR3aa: CASSPTWDRDYGYTF

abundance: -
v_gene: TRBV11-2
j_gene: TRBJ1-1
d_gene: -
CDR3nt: TGTGCCAGCAGCTTCGCCGTCGTGGGGCGTAACACTGAAGCTTTCTTT
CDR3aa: CASSFAVVGRNTEAFF

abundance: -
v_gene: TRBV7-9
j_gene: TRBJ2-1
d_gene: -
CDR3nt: TGTGCCAGCAGCTCTCTATCGGACAGACTCAATGAGCAGTTCTTC
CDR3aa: CASSSLSDRLNEQFF

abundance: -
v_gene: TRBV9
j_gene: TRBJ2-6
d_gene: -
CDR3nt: TGTGCCAGCACCCACAGGGTCCCGAGCTCTGGGGCCAACGTCCTGACTTTC
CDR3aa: CASTHRVPSSGANVLTF

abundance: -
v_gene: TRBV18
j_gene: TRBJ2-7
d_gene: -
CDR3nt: TGTGCCAGCTCACCAATGGAGACTACTTACTCCTACGAGCAGTACTTC
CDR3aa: CASSPMETTYSYEQYF

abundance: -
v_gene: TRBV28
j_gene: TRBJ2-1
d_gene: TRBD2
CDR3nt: TGTGCCAGCAGTTTTCTAGCGGGGGGCCCGGACAATGAGCAGTTCTTC
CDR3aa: CASSFLAGGPDNEQFF

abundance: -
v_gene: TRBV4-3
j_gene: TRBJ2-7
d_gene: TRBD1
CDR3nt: TGCGCCAGCAGCCAATACAGGGGTAACATTTACGAGCAGTACTTC
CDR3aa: CASSQYRGNIYEQYF

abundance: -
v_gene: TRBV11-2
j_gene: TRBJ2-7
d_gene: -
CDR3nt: TGTGCCAGCAGCTTAGGTCAGGGGCCCCACGAGCAGTACTTC
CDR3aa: CASSLGQGPHEQYF

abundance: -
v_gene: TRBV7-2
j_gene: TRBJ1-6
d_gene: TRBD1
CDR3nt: TGTGCCAGCAGCTTCCGGGACAGGGGGCTCCGTTCACCCCTCCACTTT
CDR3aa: CASSFRDRGLRSPLHF

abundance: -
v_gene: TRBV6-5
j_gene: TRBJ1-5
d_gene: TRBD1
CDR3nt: TGTGCCAGCAGAACGACAGGGGGCCACAATCAGCCCCAGCATTTT
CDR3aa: CASRTTGGHNQPQHF

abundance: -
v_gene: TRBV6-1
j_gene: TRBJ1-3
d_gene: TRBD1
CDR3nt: TGTGCCAGCAGTGTGGGACAGGGGGCGACCGGAAACACCATATATTTT
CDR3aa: CASSVGQGATGNTIYF

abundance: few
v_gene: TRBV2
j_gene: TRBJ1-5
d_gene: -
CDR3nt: TGTGCCAGCAGCGATGGACAGAATCAGCCCCAGCATTTT
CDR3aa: CASSDGQNQPQHF

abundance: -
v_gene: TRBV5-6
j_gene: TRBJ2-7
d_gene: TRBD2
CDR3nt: TGTGCCAGCAGCTTGTCCAGGGCGGGGGGCGCGGTGCAGTACTTC
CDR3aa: CASSLSRAGGAVQYF

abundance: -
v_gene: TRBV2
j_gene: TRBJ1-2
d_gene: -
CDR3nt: TGTGCCAGCAGTGAAGACGGGGTGAATGGCTACACCTTC
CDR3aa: CASSEDGVNGYTF

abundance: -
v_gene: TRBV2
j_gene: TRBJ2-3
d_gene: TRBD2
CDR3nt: TGTGCCAGCAGTGAAGCAGGGTCTAGCGGGAGCACAGATACGCAGTATTTT
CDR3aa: CASSEAGSSGSTDTQYF

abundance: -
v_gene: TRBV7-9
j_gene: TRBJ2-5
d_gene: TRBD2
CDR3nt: TGTGCCAGCAGCCGAACGGGAGGGGTCGGGGAGACCCAGTACTTC
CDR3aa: CASSRTGGVGETQYF

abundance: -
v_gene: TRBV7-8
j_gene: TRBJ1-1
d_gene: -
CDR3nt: TGTGCCAGCAGCTTAGGGACAGACACTGAAGCTTTCTTT
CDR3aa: CASSLGTDTEAFF

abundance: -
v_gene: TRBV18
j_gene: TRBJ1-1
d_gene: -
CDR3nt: TGTGCCAGCTCACCCAACCGGGACTACGCTGAAGCTTTCTTT
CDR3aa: CASSPNRDYAEAFF

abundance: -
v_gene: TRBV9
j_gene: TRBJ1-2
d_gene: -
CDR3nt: TGTGCCAGCAGCGTAAGACCGGGCCAAAAGGGGTATGGCTACACCTTC
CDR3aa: CASSVRPGQKGYGYTF

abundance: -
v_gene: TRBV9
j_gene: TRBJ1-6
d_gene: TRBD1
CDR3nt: TGTGCCAGCAGCGGATCGACAGGGCCTTCACCCCTCCACTTT
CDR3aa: CASSGSTGPSPLHF

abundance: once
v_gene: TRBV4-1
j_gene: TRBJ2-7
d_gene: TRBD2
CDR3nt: TGCGCCAGCAGCCCAAGACTAGCGGGGGCGACCTACGAGCAGTACTTC
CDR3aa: CASSPRLAGATYEQYF

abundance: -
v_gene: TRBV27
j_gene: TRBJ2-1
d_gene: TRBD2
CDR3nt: TGTGCCAGCAGTCCGGGACTAGCGGGAGTAAGTGAGCAGTTCTTC
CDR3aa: CASSPGLAGVSEQFF